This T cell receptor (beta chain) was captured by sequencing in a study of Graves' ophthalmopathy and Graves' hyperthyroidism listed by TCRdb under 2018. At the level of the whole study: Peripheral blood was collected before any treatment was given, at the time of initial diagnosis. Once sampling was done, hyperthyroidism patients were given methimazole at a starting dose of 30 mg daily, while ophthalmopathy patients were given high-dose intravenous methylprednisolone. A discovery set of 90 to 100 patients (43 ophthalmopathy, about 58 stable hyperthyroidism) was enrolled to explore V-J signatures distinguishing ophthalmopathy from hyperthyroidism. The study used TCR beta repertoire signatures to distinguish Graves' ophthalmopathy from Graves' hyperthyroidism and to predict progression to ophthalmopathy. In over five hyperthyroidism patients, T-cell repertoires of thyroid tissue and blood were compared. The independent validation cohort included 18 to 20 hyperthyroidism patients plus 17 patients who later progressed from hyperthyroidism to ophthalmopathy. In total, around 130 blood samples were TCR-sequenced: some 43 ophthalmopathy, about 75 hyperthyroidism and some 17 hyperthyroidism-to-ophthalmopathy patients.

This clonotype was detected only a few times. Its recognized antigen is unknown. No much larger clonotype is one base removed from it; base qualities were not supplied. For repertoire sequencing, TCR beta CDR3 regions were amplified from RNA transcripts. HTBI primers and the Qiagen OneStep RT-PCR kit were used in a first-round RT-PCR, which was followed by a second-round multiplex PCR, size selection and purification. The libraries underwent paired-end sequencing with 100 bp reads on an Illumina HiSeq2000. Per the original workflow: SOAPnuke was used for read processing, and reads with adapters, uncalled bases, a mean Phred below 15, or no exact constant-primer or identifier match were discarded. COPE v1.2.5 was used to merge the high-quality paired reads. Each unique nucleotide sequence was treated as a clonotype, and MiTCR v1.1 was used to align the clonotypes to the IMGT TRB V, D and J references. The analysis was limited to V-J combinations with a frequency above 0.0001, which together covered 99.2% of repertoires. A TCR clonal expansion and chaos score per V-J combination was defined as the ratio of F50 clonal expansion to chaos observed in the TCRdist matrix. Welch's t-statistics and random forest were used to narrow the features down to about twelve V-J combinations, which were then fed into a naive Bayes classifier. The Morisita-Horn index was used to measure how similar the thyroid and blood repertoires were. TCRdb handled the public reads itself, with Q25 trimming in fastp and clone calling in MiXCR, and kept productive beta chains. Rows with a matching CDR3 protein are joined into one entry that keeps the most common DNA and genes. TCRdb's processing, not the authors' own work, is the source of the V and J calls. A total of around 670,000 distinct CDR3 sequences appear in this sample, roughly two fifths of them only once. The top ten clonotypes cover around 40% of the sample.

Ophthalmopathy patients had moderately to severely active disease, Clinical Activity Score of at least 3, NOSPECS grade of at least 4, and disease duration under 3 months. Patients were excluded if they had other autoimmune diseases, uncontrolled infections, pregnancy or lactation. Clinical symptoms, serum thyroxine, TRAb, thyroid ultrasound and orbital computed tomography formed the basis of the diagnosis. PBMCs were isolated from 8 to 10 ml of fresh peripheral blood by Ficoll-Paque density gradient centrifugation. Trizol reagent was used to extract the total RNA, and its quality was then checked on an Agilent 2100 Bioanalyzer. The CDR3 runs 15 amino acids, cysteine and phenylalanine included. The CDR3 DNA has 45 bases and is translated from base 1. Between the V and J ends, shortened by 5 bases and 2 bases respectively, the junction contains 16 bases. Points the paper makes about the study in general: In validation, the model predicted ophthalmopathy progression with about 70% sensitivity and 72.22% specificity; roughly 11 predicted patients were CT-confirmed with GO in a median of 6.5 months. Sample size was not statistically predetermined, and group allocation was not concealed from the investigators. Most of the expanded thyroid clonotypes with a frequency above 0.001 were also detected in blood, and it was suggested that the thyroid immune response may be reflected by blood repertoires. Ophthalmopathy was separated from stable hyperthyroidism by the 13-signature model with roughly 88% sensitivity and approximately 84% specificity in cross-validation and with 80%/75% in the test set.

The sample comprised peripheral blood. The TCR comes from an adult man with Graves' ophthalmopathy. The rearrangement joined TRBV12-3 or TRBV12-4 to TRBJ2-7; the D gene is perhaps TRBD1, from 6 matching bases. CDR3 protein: CASSLGPGQTYEQYF. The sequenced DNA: TGTGCCAGCAGTCTCGGACCGGGACAAACCTACGAGCAGTACTTC.